This T cell receptor beta chain was documented in a study of T cell repertoires in cytomegalovirus infection. The V gene end was trimmed by 5 bases and the J gene end by 3 bases; junction bases not matched to a gene: 6. CDR1 is DFQATT and CDR2 is SNEGSKA in the germline V gene (reference sequence). The CDR3 totals 14 residues. TCRdb redid the calling of the reads with MiXCR, one entry per CDR3 protein. The sample carries roughly 600,000 distinct CDR3 sequences, less than 25% recorded once. This clonotype was picked up a small number of times. The source of this sequence is a human donor in good health (CMV status not recorded). Some clones in this sample may be carry-over from other donors' samples. This chain connects TRBV20-1 to TRBJ2-3; TRBD2 agrees at 9 bases. Sequenced sample: CD8+ T cells from PBMCs. The CDR3 nucleotides read TGCAGTGCTGGAATAGCGGGGGTGACAGATACGCAGTATTTT. This translates into CSAGIAGVTDTQYF.